The 15 T cell receptor beta chains presented below share a single source sample, sequenced in a study of blood T cell repertoires in COVID-19 (dated by TCRdb to the early 2020s). The library was prepared using the immunoSEQ multiplex PCR assay. As stored in TCRdb, this immuneACCESS dataset retains in-frame rearrangements with V and J assigned. A fraction of the clones does not appear; measured against another copy, unresolved V genes explain less than half of the discrepancy, and the remainder lacks a known reason. Within this sample are some 180,000 clones, with about 80% of them counted one time only. The ten biggest clones cover 6% to 8.5% of the sample. The sample comprised peripheral blood. The receptor set was obtained from a man between 60 and 75 years old with acute or convalescent COVID-19.

This chain connects TRBV11-2 to TRBJ1-6; D is unclear. Per germline, CDR1 SGHAT and CDR2 FQNNGV. The length of the CDR3 is 14 residues. V lost 2 bases, J lost 8 bases, and 10 bases lay in between. The CDR3 DNA reads as TGTGCCAGCAGCTTAACTCCCGAATATTCACCCCTCCACTTT. Its translation is CASSLTPEYSPLHF.

CDR3 sequence reads: CASSPGQSYGYTF. CDR3 DNA: TGTGCCAGCAGTCCCGGACAGAGTTATGGCTACACCTTC. The chain is built from TRBV27 and TRBJ1-2, with D possibly being TRBD1 (6 bases). The CDR3 totals 13 residues. Germline V lookup: CDR1 MNHEY, CDR2 SMNVEV (reference sequence). Trimming pared 5 bases from V and 5 bases from J, leaving 12 bases between.

V is TRBV7-2 and J is TRBJ2-3; perhaps TRBD2 as D (5 bases). CDR1 and CDR2 from the germline V gene are SGHTA and FQGNSA. Trimming removed 3 bases from V and 2 bases from J, with 12 bases in between. The CDR3 is 15 amino acids. The CDR3 loop reads CASSFGLAHTDTQYF. CDR3 nucleotide sequence: TGTGCCAGCAGCTTCGGACTGGCCCACACAGATACGCAGTATTTT.

The V and J genes are TRBV9 and TRBJ2-1, with 8 bases matching TRBD2. CDR3 length: 17 amino acids. Per the germline V gene, CDR1 is SGDLS and CDR2 is YYNGEE. With V trimmed by 1 base and J by 2 bases, 8 bases remained unmatched. The DNA of the CDR3 is TGTGCCAGCAGCGTACGGCCAGCGGGAGCGGCCTACAATGAGCAGTTCTTC. It specifies CASSVRPAGAAYNEQFF.

The V gene is TRBV7-3, the J gene TRBJ2-7; 12 bases agree with TRBD2. This CDR3 region has 15 residues. Germline CDR1 is SGHTA and CDR2 is FQGTGA. The trim removed 3 bases at V and 2 bases at J, leaving 2 bases unmatched. The CDR3 loop is CASSFRLAGAYEQYF. The CDR3 DNA sequence: TGTGCCAGCAGCTTCAGACTAGCGGGAGCCTACGAGCAGTACTTC.

The chain uses TRBV4-2 and TRBJ1-2; D call uncertain. CDR3 length: 15 amino acids. Germline loops: CDR1 LGHNA, CDR2 YNFKEQ. Trimming shortened V by 0 bases and J by 2 bases, and 10 bases separated the two germline ends. CDR3 residues: CASSQDVDNNYGYTF. Written as DNA, the CDR3 is TGTGCCAGCAGCCAAGATGTCGACAACAACTATGGCTACACCTTC.

The rearrangement uses TRBV29-1 and TRBJ1-2; D might be TRBD1 (5 bases). Germline CDR1 reads SQVTM; CDR2 reads ANQGSEA. The length of the CDR3 is 14 residues. The V and J ends lost 5 bases and 5 bases respectively, with 18 bases between them. CDR3 region: CSVLRGVGQYGYTF. The DNA of the CDR3 is TGCAGCGTTCTTCGGGGGGTAGGGCAGTATGGCTACACCTTC.

This clone was observed a few times. Other nucleotide sequences from this sample produce the same CDR3. The chain is built from TRBV15 and TRBJ2-5; 12 bases are shared with TRBD2. J gave up 5 bases and V 2 bases, and 6 bases lay outside the gene matches. Germline CDR1 reads LNHNV; CDR2 reads YYDKDF (reference sequence). The CDR3 runs to 16 residues. The CDR3 is CATSRFLAGGGETQYF. CDR3 nucleotide sequence: TGTGCCACCAGCAGATTTCTAGCGGGAGGGGGGGAGACCCAGTACTTC.

This sequence joins TRBV11-2 and TRBJ2-5; no clear D. This CDR3 region has 13 residues. V shed 4 bases and J shed 3 bases, with 9 bases lying between them. Germline V gives CDR1 SGHAT, CDR2 FQNNGV. The CDR3 protein is CASSSDLKETQYF. The CDR3, as DNA: TGTGCCAGCAGCTCTGACTTGAAAGAGACCCAGTACTTC. Full variable domain (missing parts from reference TRBV11-2 and TRBJ2-5): EAGVAQSPRYKIIEKRQSVAFWCNPISGHATLYWYQQILGQGPKLLIQFQNNGVVDDSQLPKDRFSAERLKGVDSTLKIQPAKLEDSAVYLCASSSDLKETQYFGPGTRLLVL.

This chain connects TRBV30 to TRBJ2-3; TRBD2 matches at 8 bases. The CDR3 has 15 residues. V trimming: 3 bases; J trimming: 6 bases; junction bases outside the gene matches: 11. Germline assignment: CDR1 GTSNPN and CDR2 SVGIG (reference sequence). CDR3 nucleotide sequence: TGTGCCTGGAGCCCCGGACTAGCTATGACGGATACGCAGTATTTT. Protein product: CAWSPGLAMTDTQYF. The entire variable domain, with the rest obtained from reference TRBV30 and TRBJ2-3, is as follows: SQTIHQWPATLVQPVGSPLSLECTVEGTSNPNLYWYRQAAGRGLQLLFYSVGIGQISSEVPQNLSASRPQDRQFILSSKKLLLSDSGFYLCAWSPGLAMTDTQYFGPGTRLTVL.

The chain employs TRBV7-3 and TRBJ2-1; TRBD2 matches at 7 bases. The CDR3 has 12 residues. Germline V gene data show CDR1 as SGHTA and CDR2 as FQGTGA. Germline trimming cut 8 bases from V and 7 bases from J; bases unmatched to any gene: 5. The CDR3 DNA is TGTGCCAGCGGGGCGGGAGCAAATGAGCAGTTCTTC. Its translation is CASGAGANEQFF. Full variable domain (remainder filled in from reference TRBV7-3 and TRBJ2-1): GAGVSQTPSNKVTEKGKYVELRCDPISGHTALYWYRQSLGQGPEFLIYFQGTGAADDSGLPNDRFFAVRPEGSVSTLKIQRTERGDSAVYLCASGAGANEQFFGPGTRLTVL.

CDR3 nucleotide sequence: TGTGCCAGCAGCCAACGGGACAGGGGGATCTATGGCTACACCTTC. This codes for CASSQRDRGIYGYTF. The gene calls are TRBV3-1 (or the pseudogene TRBV3-2) and TRBJ1-2; 11 nucleotides match TRBD1. The germline V gene has CDR1 LGHDT and CDR2 YNNKEL (reference sequence). J lost 4 bases, V lost 2 bases, and 3 bases had no gene match. The CDR3 loop spans 15 amino acids.

The chain employs TRBV27 and TRBJ2-7; D is uncertain. Trimming removed 3 bases at V and 5 bases at J, with 11 bases between. Looked up from germline, CDR1 is MNHEY and CDR2 is SMNVEV (reference sequence). This CDR3 region has 13 residues. The CDR3 here is CASSFSRLDEQYF. Here the CDR3 DNA reads TGTGCCAGCAGTTTCTCCCGATTAGACGAGCAGTACTTC.

The J gene is TRBJ1-5, the V gene TRBV6-1, with D uncertain. CDR1 MNHNS and CDR2 SASEGT come from the germline V gene. V shed 3 bases and J shed 2 bases, with 5 bases lying between them. The CDR3 is 13 residues long. CDR3 residues: CASSEAGNQPQHF. The CDR3 nucleotides read TGTGCCAGCAGTGAGGCAGGCAATCAGCCCCAGCATTTT.

The chain recombines TRBV3-1 (or the pseudogene TRBV3-2) with TRBJ2-2, with 7 bases aligning to TRBD1. From germline, CDR1 is LGHDT and CDR2 YNNKEL (reference sequence). J gave up 6 bases and V 7 bases, and 11 bases lay outside the gene matches. The CDR3 contains 15 residues. The CDR3 nucleotides read TGTGCCAGCAAATCTGGGGCAGGGGGATCCGGGGAGCTGTTTTTT. Protein sequence: CASKSGAGGSGELFF.